One sample yielded the 7 T cell receptor beta chains listed below, sequenced in a study of blood T cell repertoires in COVID-19. The repertoire was sequenced with immunoSEQ multiplex PCR; TCRdb's copy has only in-frame clones and lacks some. The sample has 300,000 to 400,000 clones; approximately 86% are singletons. Specimen: peripheral blood. These receptor sequences come from a woman aged 55-70 years with COVID-19, enrolled during active disease.

CDR3 sequence: CASSLDRGLSSYNSPLHF. The DNA of the CDR3 is TGTGCCAGCAGCCTTGACAGGGGGCTGAGCTCCTATAATTCACCCCTCCACTTT. J is TRBJ1-6 and V is TRBV3-1 (or the pseudogene TRBV3-2); the match to TRBD1 covers 10 bases. Germline V gives CDR1 LGHDT, CDR2 YNNKEL (reference sequence). V was pared by 4 bases and J by 0 bases, with 6 bases of the junction left unmatched. The CDR3 consists of 18 residues.

This chain uses TRBV12-5 with TRBJ2-5; 9 bases map to TRBD1. The length of the CDR3 is 14 residues. The germline CDR1 and CDR2 sequences are LGHNT and FRNRAP. V gave up 5 bases and J gave up 5 bases; unmatched junction bases: 6. The CDR3 is CASGPGTGTETQYF. The CDR3 coding sequence is TGTGCTAGTGGTCCGGGGACAGGGACGGAGACCCAGTACTTC.

The chain recombines TRBV11-3 with TRBJ2-1, with a tentative D call TRBD1 (5 bases). V gave up 3 bases and J gave up 6 bases, with 6 bases separating them. The CDR3 consists of 12 residues. The germline V gene encodes CDR1 SGHNT and CDR2 YENEEA. The DNA for the CDR3 is TGTGCCAGCAGCTTTGGGGCCAATGAGCAGTTCTTC. It translates to CASSFGANEQFF.

A single count supports this clone. CDR3 sequence reads: CASSPEGGYTEAFF. As DNA, the CDR3 is TGTGCCAGCAGCCCCGAGGGAGGATACACTGAAGCTTTCTTT. V is TRBV7-3 and J is TRBJ1-1; unclear D gene. Germline CDR1 is SGHTA and CDR2 is FQGTGA. The V end lost 5 bases, the J end lost 3 bases, and 13 bases lay between the germline ends. This CDR3 spans 14 amino acids.

This chain joins TRBV6-5 and TRBJ1-4; D ambiguous. V was clipped by 6 bases and J by 0 bases, with 8 bases between them. Germline assignment: CDR1 MNHEY and CDR2 SVGAGI. The CDR3 covers 14 residues. The CDR3 DNA is TGTGCCAGCAGCCTCGGGGCAACTAATGAAAAACTGTTTTTT. It codes for CASSLGATNEKLFF.

The V and J genes are TRBV7-2 and TRBJ2-3, with D possibly being TRBD2 (7 bases). V shed 6 bases and J shed 3 bases, with 19 bases lying between them. The V gene's germline CDR1 is SGHTA and CDR2 FQGNSA. The CDR3 runs to 16 residues. The CDR3 coding sequence is TGTGCCAGCAGACCCGACGCGGGGGCGTCGACAGATACGCAGTATTTT. This sequence encodes CASRPDAGASTDTQYF.

In this sample, this clone turned up once. The genes are TRBV15 and TRBJ1-1; D call uncertain. This CDR3 comprises 13 residues. Germline CDR1 reads LNHNV; CDR2 reads YYDKDF (reference sequence). The ends were cut back, 0 bases at V and 6 bases at J, with 8 bases in the middle. The CDR3 DNA follows: TGTGCCACCAGCAGAGATTGGGCCCCTGAAGCTTTCTTT. It encodes CATSRDWAPEAFF.